The entry below describes one TCR beta chain. Its specificity is unknown. This sample stems from a study of CXCR3-negative and CXCR3-positive naive CD8 T cells. Triplicate sorts, 300,000 cells apiece, were made for each CD8+ T cell subset. CD45RO-CCR7+CD27+CD95- characterized naive CD8+ T cells. Germline CDR1 and CDR2: SGHNT and YENEEA. The CDR3 runs 12 residues. Study-wide points: Relative to CXCR3-negative naive cells, CXCR3-positive naive cells had more hydrophobic TRB CDR3s.

UMI-labeled 5' RACE TRB cDNA libraries were prepared from the cells. No DNA is given; TCRdb re-called the 5' RACE reads and lists each CDR3 protein once. Its table lists tens of thousands of distinct CDR3 sequences. What was sequenced was naive CXCR3+ CD8+ T cells from blood. Subset: CD45RO-CCR7+CD27+CD95- naive CD8+ T cells expressing CXCR3 (TNR3+). The rearrangement links TRBV11-3 to TRBJ2-2. The TCR originated in a human donor in good health. Some clones in this sample may be carry-over from other donors' samples. The CDR3 sequence: CASSFWAEELFF.